This T cell receptor (beta chain) came from a study of cytotoxic CD8 clonotypes in ibrutinib-treated CLL. Study at large: Response was recorded as partial in approximately 24 patients and complete in 2; at median roughly 63 months, approximately 14 remained remitted and roughly 12 had progressed.

The data were produced by immunoSEQ multiplex PCR, yet TCRdb's version contains in-frame clones alone and is incomplete. The repertoire consists of around 150,000 clones, with about 88% occurring once and the leading ten covering 3%. The CDR3 totals 16 residues. Germline V CDR1 and CDR2: SGHRS, YFSETQ. V gave up 4 bases and J gave up 4 bases; unmatched junction bases: 12. Sequences were derived from PBMCs, sampled at disease progression, from a patient treated with ibrutinib. The TCR originated in a human donor with chronic lymphocytic leukemia. The rearrangement uses TRBV5-1 and TRBJ1-1, with 8 nucleotides matching TRBD1. The DNA for the CDR3 is TGCGCCAGCAGCCCTGGACAGGGAAGGGTGGGCACTGAAGCTTTCTTT. Translation: CASSPGQGRVGTEAFF.